Reported below is one T cell receptor beta chain. The antigen is unknown. MiXCR was run by TCRdb on the 5' RACE reads, yielding one entry per CDR3 protein. The table lists 150,000 or so distinct CDR3 sequences, roughly a quarter of them singletons. These data belong to a study of T-cell memory formation after mild COVID-19. Study-wide background: TCR clusters mostly belonged to single donors. Whole-study results and caveats: Among CD4+ contracting clones, most were CM and EM, and CD8+ ones EMRA. Pre-infection memory held some responding clones, suggesting pre-existing cross-reactive T cells responded.

The CDR3 is made up of 11 amino acids. Between the trimmed V and J ends, which lost 3 bases and 9 bases, there was a span of 6 bases. The sequencing input was PBMCs or a T cell subset sorted from them (not recorded which). This receptor was identified in an adult woman who had mild COVID-19 (a few samples of this study predate the infection). Cell type and time point are not known. The chain links TRBV12-3 or TRBV12-4 to TRBJ2-1; no clear D gene. The CDR3 protein is CASSFVSEQFF. The CDR3 DNA reads as TGTGCCAGCAGTTTCGTAAGTGAGCAGTTCTTC.